Below are 6 T cell receptor beta chains sequenced from a single sample in a study of cytomegalovirus exposure and HLA in healthy donors. Profiled with immunoSEQ multiplex PCR; TCRdb holds only in-frame clones, not every one. The sample lists 150,000 to 160,000 clones, around 88% occurring once. Material: PBMCs. Source of these receptors: a man between 18 and 29 years old in good health and CMV-seropositive.

This chain uses TRBV9 with TRBJ2-4; tentative D call: TRBD2 (5 bases). V was shortened by 0 bases and J by 7 bases, with 14 bases between the two germline ends. This CDR3 spans 15 amino acids. Germline CDR1 and CDR2: SGDLS and YYNGEE. As DNA, the CDR3 is TGTGCCAGCAGCGTAGACCCGGCGGGCCGGAACATTCAGTACTTC. Translated, it gives CASSVDPAGRNIQYF.

This clone appeared once. The chain couples TRBV6-5 to TRBJ2-5; TRBD1 might be the D (5 bases). Germline CDR1 is MNHEY and CDR2 is SVGAGI. Deletions cut 7 bases from V and 10 bases from J, with 19 bases between. The CDR3 has 13 amino acids. The CDR3 region is CASTQTPQGSQYF. Written as DNA, the CDR3 is TGTGCCAGCACCCAAACACCGCAGGGAAGCCAGTACTTC.

V is TRBV6-5 and J is TRBJ2-1, with 7 bases matching TRBD2. Germline CDR1 reads MNHEY; CDR2 reads SVGAGI. This CDR3 region has 15 residues. V was pared by 6 bases and J by 5 bases, with 10 bases of the junction left unmatched. The CDR3 DNA sequence: TGTGCCAGCAGAGACATAGCCGGGGGGAACAATGAGCAGTTCTTC. It is translated as CASRDIAGGNNEQFF.

The gene calls are TRBV14 and TRBJ2-7; maybe TRBD1 (5 bases). Germline V gene lookup returns CDR1 SGHDN and CDR2 FVKESK. V was trimmed by 6 bases and J by 3 bases, leaving 15 bases between them. The CDR3 sequence is 14 residues long. CDR3 coding DNA: TGTGCCAGCAGTCAGGGCCTCAGCCACTACGAGCAGTACTTC. Amino acid sequence: CASSQGLSHYEQYF.

The chain combines TRBV7-8 with TRBJ1-3; no reliable D call. Trimming left V 4 bases short and J 0 bases short, with 13 bases between. The CDR3 is made up of 16 amino acids. Germline V lookup: CDR1 SGHVS, CDR2 FQNEAQ. The CDR3: CASSSTRLSSGNTIYF. In DNA form, the CDR3 reads TGTGCCAGCAGCTCCACCCGCCTGAGCTCTGGAAACACCATATATTTT.

The V gene is TRBV18, the J gene TRBJ1-2, with 8 bases lining up with TRBD1. The CDR3 is made up of 13 amino acids. The V segment lost 2 bases and the J segment 6 bases; nucleotides outside the gene matches: 2. The V gene's germline CDR1 is KGHSH and CDR2 LQKENI. The DNA of the CDR3 is TGTGCCAGCTCACCAAACAGGGGGGATGGCTACACCTTC. It yields the protein CASSPNRGDGYTF.